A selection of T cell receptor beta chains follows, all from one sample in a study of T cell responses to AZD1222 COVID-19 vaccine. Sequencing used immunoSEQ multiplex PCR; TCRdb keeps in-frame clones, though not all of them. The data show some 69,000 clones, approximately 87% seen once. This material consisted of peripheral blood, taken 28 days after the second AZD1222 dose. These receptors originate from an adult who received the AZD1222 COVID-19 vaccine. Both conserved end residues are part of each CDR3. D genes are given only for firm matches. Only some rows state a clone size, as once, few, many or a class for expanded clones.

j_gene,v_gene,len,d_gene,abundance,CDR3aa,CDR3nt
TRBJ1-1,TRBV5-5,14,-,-,CASSFAQMNTEAFF,TGTGCCAGCAGCTTCGCTCAGATGAACACTGAAGCTTTCTTT
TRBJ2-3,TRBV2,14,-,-,CASSTTLSTDTQYF,TGTGCCAGCAGTACTACCCTGAGCACAGATACGCAGTATTTT
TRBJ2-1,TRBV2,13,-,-,CASSLGLYNEQFF,TGTGCCAGCAGTCTGGGTCTATACAATGAGCAGTTCTTC
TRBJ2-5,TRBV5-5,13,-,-,CASSFGQQETQYF,TGTGCCAGCAGCTTCGGACAGCAAGAGACCCAGTACTTC
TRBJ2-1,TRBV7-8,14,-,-,CASSSYQQGGEQFF,TGTGCCAGCAGCTCTTACCAACAGGGAGGTGAGCAGTTCTTC
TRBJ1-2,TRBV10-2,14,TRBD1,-,CASSELQGSHGYTF,TGCGCCAGCAGTGAGTTACAGGGGAGCCATGGCTACACCTTC
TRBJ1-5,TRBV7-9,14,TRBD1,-,CASRDRAINQPQHF,TGTGCCAGCCGGGACAGGGCTATCAATCAGCCCCAGCATTTT
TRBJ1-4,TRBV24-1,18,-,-,CATSDPPEHLTGVEKLFF,TGTGCCACCAGTGATCCCCCCGAACATTTAACGGGAGTTGAAAAACTGTTTTTT
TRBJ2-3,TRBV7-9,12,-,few,CASSPGTDTQYF,TGTGCCAGCAGCCCGGGCACAGATACGCAGTATTTT
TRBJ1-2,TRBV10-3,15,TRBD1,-,CATTGRLISSYGYTF,TGTGCCACGACAGGGCGATTAATTTCCAGCTATGGCTACACCTTC
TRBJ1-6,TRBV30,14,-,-,CAWSEGYRDSPLHF,TGTGCCTGGAGCGAGGGGTACAGAGATTCACCCCTCCACTTT